This TCR beta chain comes out of a study of blood T cells in healthy people across ages. V lost 6 bases to trimming and J lost 0 bases, with 5 bases between them. Per germline, CDR1 DFQATT and CDR2 SNEGSKA (reference sequence). This CDR3 spans 11 amino acids. Alongside a J-beta primer mix, a sample-barcoded 5' primer served in a second PCR lasting about 7 to 12 cycles. TCRdb ran MiXCR on the 5' RACE reads and lists one entry per CDR3 protein. The sample lists just over 1 million distinct CDR3 sequences, 35% to 55% seen once, with over 15% in the top ten. The V and J genes are TRBV20-1 and TRBJ1-1; D gene uncertain. This clonotype was sampled from a woman aged 55-69 years in good health. Sequenced: blood. The CDR3 loop reads CSASLNTEAFF. As DNA, the CDR3 is TGCAGTGCATCATTGAACACTGAAGCTTTCTTT.